Below are 26 T cell receptor beta chains sequenced from a single sample in a study of OX40 agonist ivuxolimab in advanced cancers. TCRdb's table, derived via immunoSEQ multiplex PCR, lists solely in-frame clones and lacks some. The data show 70,000 to 80,000 clones, about 85% seen once. Sequencing was performed on CD4+ or CD8+ T cells sorted from blood, taken in a trial of the OX40 agonist ivuxolimab. Receptors were obtained from an adult with an advanced solid tumor such as melanoma, head and neck, liver or kidney cancer.

This chain links TRBV19 with TRBJ2-3; tentative D call: TRBD2 (6 bases). CDR1 is LNHDA, CDR2 SQIVND, per germline (reference sequence). There are 18 residues in the CDR3. Trimming removed 5 bases from V and 0 bases from J, with 21 bases in between. The CDR3, as DNA: TGTGCCAGTAGTCCCCGTACCCTAGCGACTAGAAGCACAGATACGCAGTATTTT. It yields the protein CASSPRTLATRSTDTQYF.

This clone was picked up a small number of times. The chain uses TRBV2 and TRBJ2-5, with D perhaps matching TRBD1 or TRBD2 (7 bases each). Germline V CDR1 and CDR2: SNHLY, FYNNEI. Trimming shortened V by 5 bases and J by 4 bases, and 38 bases separated the two germline ends. The CDR3 is made up of 22 amino acids. The CDR3, as DNA: TGTGCCAGCAGTCTAGAGGGGGCAACTAGCTATATGGTATGGGGCGGGAGAGAGACCCAGTACTTC. Protein sequence: CASSLEGATSYMVWGGRETQYF.

V gene TRBV18 combines with J gene TRBJ2-2; D might be TRBD1 (5 bases). V dropped 4 bases and J dropped 4 bases, with 10 bases sitting between them. Germline CDR1 reads KGHSH; CDR2 reads LQKENI. This CDR3 region has 14 residues. CDR3 bases: TGTGCCAGCTCACGCGGACAAGTCACCGGGGAGCTGTTTTTT. This translates into CASSRGQVTGELFF.

V is TRBV29-1 and J is TRBJ2-3, with 8 bases aligning to TRBD2. Per germline, CDR1 SQVTM and CDR2 ANQGSEA. Losses at the gene ends were 1 base for V and 1 base for J; bases not matched to a gene: 7. The CDR3 is 16 residues long. The CDR3 bases are TGCAGCGTTGAAGGGGAAGCGGGAGTCCGCACAGATACGCAGTATTTT. It specifies CSVEGEAGVRTDTQYF.

CDR3 DNA: TGTGCCAGCAGTCCACCCCGGGGGGATATGAACACTGAAGCTTTCTTT. The encoded protein is CASSPPRGDMNTEAFF. The rearrangement links TRBV28 to TRBJ1-1, with D possibly being TRBD1 (5 bases). Germline CDR1 and CDR2: MDHEN and SYDVKM. V shed 5 bases and J shed 0 bases, with 16 bases lying between them. This CDR3 is built from 16 residues.

The rearrangement links TRBV5-8 to TRBJ2-7; no clear D. The CDR3 is 12 residues long. CDR1 is SGHTS, CDR2 YDEGEE, per germline. V dropped 1 base and J dropped 4 bases, with 6 bases sitting between them. DNA of the CDR3: TGTGCCAGCAGCTTGTACGGGTACGAGCAGTACTTC. As protein: CASSLYGYEQYF.

V and J are TRBV28 and TRBJ1-5, with 9 bases fitting TRBD1. The germline V gene encodes CDR1 MDHEN and CDR2 SYDVKM. This CDR3 comprises 14 residues. The junction had 4 bases not matched to a gene; V was cut back by 5 bases and J by 5 bases. The CDR3 here is CASSDRGDYQPQHF. The CDR3 nucleotides are TGTGCCAGCAGTGACAGGGGGGACTATCAGCCCCAGCATTTT.

The chain joins TRBV27 to TRBJ1-1; weak D call: TRBD1 (6 bases). The length of the CDR3 is 16 residues. Germline CDR1 MNHEY, CDR2 SMNVEV (reference sequence). V was pared by 5 bases and J by 0 bases, with 16 bases between. CDR3 DNA: TGTGCCAGCAGTCTGGGCTGGACAGCGATGAACACTGAAGCTTTCTTT. Translation: CASSLGWTAMNTEAFF.

The V call is TRBV7-9, the J call TRBJ1-3; 9 nucleotides agree with TRBD1. V dropped 8 bases and J dropped 3; count of bases not matched to a gene: 5. There are 14 residues in the CDR3. In germline, CDR1 is SEHNR, CDR2 FQNEAQ (reference sequence). The CDR3 DNA reads TGTGCCAGCCTGGGACAGGGAAGTGGAAACACCATATATTTT. Amino acid sequence: CASLGQGSGNTIYF.

The J gene is TRBJ2-1, the V gene TRBV29-1; 7 positions match TRBD1. With 7 bases clipped from V and 5 bases from J, the junction kept 8 bases outside the gene matches. CDR1 is SQVTM, CDR2 ANQGSEA, per germline. The CDR3 totals 13 residues. The CDR3 sequence: CSATGANHNEQFF. The CDR3, as DNA: TGCAGCGCTACAGGGGCTAACCACAATGAGCAGTTCTTC.

This chain uses TRBV6-4 with TRBJ2-1, with TRBD1 matching 9 bases. The CDR3 is 14 amino acids. With V trimmed by 8 bases and J by 5 bases, 7 bases remained unmatched. Germline CDR1 is MRHNA and CDR2 is SNTAGT. CDR3 nucleotides: TGTGCCAGCCGGTTAGACAGGGGGAACAATGAGCAGTTCTTC. Translated: CASRLDRGNNEQFF.

As DNA, the CDR3 is TGTGCCAGCAGTAGGACTAGCGTGAGCGAGACCCAGTACTTC. This translates into CASSRTSVSETQYF. The rearrangement links TRBV28 to TRBJ2-5, with 9 bases fitting TRBD2. The CDR3 is 14 residues long. V trimming: 5 bases; J trimming: 5 bases; junction bases outside the gene matches: 6. Germline V lookup: CDR1 MDHEN, CDR2 SYDVKM.

The rearrangement uses TRBV28 and TRBJ2-3, with TRBD2 identical over 10 bases. CDR3 length: 17 residues. The germline CDR1 and CDR2 sequences are MDHEN and SYDVKM. Trimming removed 8 bases from V and 4 bases from J; junction bases left unmatched: 15. DNA of the CDR3: TGTGCCAGCTGGTCGAGGACTAGCGGCGGGAGAGCAGATACGCAGTATTTT. Residues: CASWSRTSGGRADTQYF. The variable domain in full, with the rest retrieved from reference TRBV28 and TRBJ2-3, is DVKVTQSSRYLVKRTGEKVFLECVQDMDHENMFWYRQDPGLGLRLIYFSYDVKMKEKGDIPEGYSVSREKKERFSLILESASTNQTSMYLCASWSRTSGGRADTQYFGPGTRLTVL.

The chain uses TRBV6-5 and TRBJ2-1, with 8 positions matching TRBD2. The CDR3 spans 15 residues. With 6 bases clipped from V and 9 bases from J, the junction kept 13 bases outside the gene matches. In germline, CDR1 is MNHEY, CDR2 SVGAGI. In DNA, the CDR3 is TGTGCCAGCAGGCAATTGCCGGGACTAGTGGGTGAGCAGTTCTTC. Translating it yields CASRQLPGLVGEQFF.

V and J are TRBV6-5 and TRBJ1-2; D not resolved. V was pared by 0 bases and J by 4 bases, with 9 bases between. This CDR3 comprises 14 residues. CDR1 MNHEY and CDR2 SVGAGI come from the germline V gene. CDR3 DNA sequence: TGTGCCAGCAGTTACTCAAACGACGCCTATGGCTACACCTTC. This sequence encodes CASSYSNDAYGYTF.

The V and J genes are TRBV5-1 and TRBJ2-1; 14 positions match TRBD2. CDR1 is SGHRS and CDR2 is YFSETQ in the germline V gene. V shed 3 bases, J shed 8 bases, and the junction held 7 bases outside the gene matches. The CDR3 loop spans 16 amino acids. In nucleotides, the CDR3 is TGCGCCAGCAGCTCCAGACTAGCGGGAGGGGGGGATGAGCAGTTCTTC. Its translation: CASSSRLAGGGDEQFF.

By sample share, this clone is medium-sized (0.01 to 0.1%). This rearrangement joins TRBV7-9 to TRBJ2-7; 10 bases map to TRBD1. V lost 3 bases to trimming and J lost 6 bases; unmatched junction nucleotides: 5. The CDR3 consists of 14 residues. The germline V gene encodes CDR1 SEHNR and CDR2 FQNEAQ (reference sequence). CDR3 nucleotides: TGTGCCAGCAGCTTTCTGACAGGGGGCGGCGAGCAGTACTTC. Amino acid sequence: CASSFLTGGGEQYF.

J is TRBJ2-3 and V is TRBV19; no clear D gene. This CDR3 has 14 residues. V lost 3 bases and J 4 bases, leaving 11 bases between the germline ends. The germline V gene has CDR1 LNHDA and CDR2 SQIVND (reference sequence). CDR3 protein: CASSMGPNADTQYF. The CDR3 DNA is TGTGCCAGTAGTATGGGCCCGAACGCAGATACGCAGTATTTT.

The CDR3 DNA is TGTGCCAGCAGTTACTCGAAGGGGGGCTCCTACGAGCAGTACTTC. Its protein is CASSYSKGGSYEQYF. The chain combines TRBV6-6 with TRBJ2-7; D may match TRBD1 or TRBD2 (6 bases each). The CDR3 contains 15 residues. Germline assignment: CDR1 MNHNY and CDR2 SVGAGI (reference sequence). V was pared by 0 bases and J by 0 bases, with 9 bases between.

The chain employs TRBV19 and TRBJ1-5; 7 positions match TRBD1. The CDR3 loop spans 16 amino acids. Germline assignment: CDR1 LNHDA and CDR2 SQIVND (reference sequence). V shed 6 bases, J shed 4 bases, and the junction held 12 bases outside the gene matches. CDR3: CASSQPRRGSNQPQHF. CDR3 in DNA: TGTGCCAGTAGCCAACCCCGCAGGGGGAGTAATCAGCCCCAGCATTTT.

The DNA for the CDR3 is TGCAGCGTTGAAACGTTCCTTCCTCGGGACGGAGGCTCCTACGAGCAGTACTTC. It specifies CSVETFLPRDGGSYEQYF. The chain has TRBV29-1 and TRBJ2-7; D tentatively reads TRBD1 or TRBD2 (5 bases each). V was shortened by 2 bases and J by 0 bases, with 23 bases between the two germline ends. Germline assignment: CDR1 SQVTM and CDR2 ANQGSEA. The CDR3 consists of 18 residues.

This clone was seen only once. This chain connects TRBV2 to TRBJ2-3; no clear D. V lost 4 bases to trimming and J lost 0 bases, with 11 bases between them. The CDR3 contains 15 residues. Germline V gives CDR1 SNHLY, CDR2 FYNNEI. The CDR3 loop reads CASSVRSPSTDTQYF. The CDR3 coding sequence is TGTGCCAGCAGTGTACGGAGCCCCAGCACAGATACGCAGTATTTT.

This clone was observed a single time. The chain joins TRBV6-4 to TRBJ2-1; 12 nucleotides line up with TRBD2. CDR1 MRHNA and CDR2 SNTAGT come from the germline V gene. This CDR3 comprises 16 residues. J was trimmed by 9 bases and V by 0 bases; bases with no gene match: 6. Here the CDR3 reads CASSDSPGLAGGEQFF. In nucleotides, the CDR3 is TGTGCCAGCAGTGACTCCCCGGGACTAGCGGGTGGTGAGCAGTTCTTC.

This clone has only one observation. The chain employs TRBV10-1 and TRBJ2-1; perhaps TRBD2 as D (6 bases). The CDR3 length is 16 residues. Trimming removed 2 bases from V and 8 bases from J, with 19 bases in between. CDR1 WNHNN and CDR2 SYGVQD come from the germline V gene (reference sequence). CDR3 sequence reads: CASSEEGTGVTDEQFF. In DNA form, the CDR3 reads TGCGCCAGCAGTGAGGAGGGGACGGGGGTGACGGATGAGCAGTTCTTC.

The CDR3 DNA reads as TGTGCCAGCAGCTTCAGCACCGGGGAGCTGTTTTTT. Translated: CASSFSTGELFF. The chain couples TRBV6-1 to TRBJ2-2; D is unclear. The CDR3 loop spans 12 amino acids. Trimming took off 6 bases at V and 4 bases at J, with 6 bases between the two ends. Germline V gives CDR1 MNHNS, CDR2 SASEGT.

This clone was seen just once. The V gene is TRBV6-4, the J gene TRBJ2-2, with D tentatively TRBD1 (5 bases). V was shortened by 2 bases and J by 6 bases, with 7 bases between the two germline ends. Germline V gene sequence: CDR1 MRHNA, CDR2 SNTAGT. The CDR3 totals 13 residues. Here the CDR3 reads CASSDRGSGELFF. CDR3 sequence (DNA): TGTGCCAGCAGTGACAGGGGTTCCGGGGAGCTGTTTTTT.